This T cell receptor beta chain came from a study of control samples from healthy donors and cancer patients. Generated by immunoSEQ multiplex PCR, the TCRdb table keeps only in-frame clones and is missing some. Of some 130,000 clones listed, 80% to 95% are singletons. The CDR3 consists of 17 residues. V trimming: 3 bases; J trimming: 0 bases; junction bases outside the gene matches: 10. Germline V gene sequence: CDR1 SNHLY, CDR2 FYNNEI. This clonotype was obtained from a man aged 18 to 30 in good health. The V call is TRBV2, the J call TRBJ2-7; 8 bases match TRBD1. The sequenced sample was blood. CDR3 nucleotides: TGTGCCAGCAGTGACTTCCCCCGGGACAGGAGCTCCTACGAGCAGTACTTC. It codes for CASSDFPRDRSSYEQYF. Combining the CDR3 with reference TRBV2 and TRBJ2-7 gives the whole variable domain EPEVTQTPSHQVTQMGQEVILRCVPISNHLYFYWYRQILGQKVEFLVSFYNNEISEKSEIFDDQFSVERPDGSNFTLKIRSTKLEDSAMYFCASSDFPRDRSSYEQYFGPGTRLTVT.